One sample yielded the 30 T cell receptor beta chains listed below, sequenced in a study of T cell responses to AZD1222 COVID-19 vaccine. Profiled with immunoSEQ multiplex PCR; TCRdb holds only in-frame clones, not every one. The sample records 200,000 or so clones, 75% to 90% being singletons. The sequences come from peripheral blood, collected on day 0 of AZD1222 vaccination. The receptors were sampled from an adult in good health.

This clone has just one count. The chain employs TRBV29-1 and TRBJ2-7, with a possible D match to TRBD2 (6 bases). Germline V gives CDR1 SQVTM, CDR2 ANQGSEA. Trimming left V 1 base short and J 9 bases short, with 13 bases between. The CDR3 runs 12 residues. The CDR3 protein is CSVEGAAAGQYF. CDR3 nucleotides: TGCAGCGTTGAAGGGGCGGCAGCGGGGCAGTACTTC.

The V gene is TRBV6-5, the J gene TRBJ1-5; 10 nucleotides agree with TRBD1. V shed 5 bases and J 9 bases; nucleotides not matched to a gene: 7. CDR1 MNHEY and CDR2 SVGAGI come from the germline V gene. The CDR3 consists of 14 residues. Written as DNA, the CDR3 is TGTGCCAGCAGTACAGGACAGGGGGTCCGGCCCCAGCATTTT. Its protein product is CASSTGQGVRPQHF.

The CDR3 nucleotides read TGCGCCAGCCGACTAGCGGGAGTACAAGAGACCCAGTACTTC. It translates to CASRLAGVQETQYF. The rearrangement uses TRBV5-1 and TRBJ2-5, with 12 bases lining up with TRBD2. The CDR3 covers 14 residues. Germline-derived CDR1 and CDR2 are SGHRS and YFSETQ. Losses at the gene ends were 7 bases for V and 2 bases for J; bases not matched to a gene: 3.

A few counts support this clone. The V call is TRBV5-1, the J call TRBJ2-5, with D perhaps given as TRBD1 or TRBD2 (5 bases each). CDR3 length: 12 amino acids. The germline V gene has CDR1 SGHRS and CDR2 YFSETQ. V was shortened by 2 bases and J by 5 bases, with 7 bases between the two germline ends. In DNA, the CDR3 is TGCGCCAGCAGCTTTGAGGGGGAGACCCAGTACTTC. Translating gives CASSFEGETQYF.

The V call is TRBV28, the J call TRBJ2-7; TRBD2 matches 10 bases. CDR1 and CDR2 from the germline V gene are MDHEN and SYDVKM. Unmatched junction bases numbered 6, after V lost 4 bases and J lost 3 bases. The CDR3 covers 15 residues. CDR3 loop: CASSSQRGGNYEQYF. In nucleotides, the CDR3 is TGTGCCAGCAGTTCCCAGCGGGGGGGAAACTACGAGCAGTACTTC.

The rearrangement uses TRBV3-1 (or the pseudogene TRBV3-2) and TRBJ2-1; possibly TRBD2 for D (6 bases). CDR3 length equals 16 residues. CDR1 and CDR2 from the germline V gene are LGHDT and YNNKEL (reference sequence). V lost 2 bases to trimming and J lost 7 bases, with 18 bases between them. The CDR3, as DNA: TGTGCCAGCAGCCAATCTCTAACGGGAGTGGTTAATGAGCAGTTCTTC. Its protein is CASSQSLTGVVNEQFF.

The chain uses TRBV7-2 and TRBJ2-7; 8 nucleotides match TRBD1. The germline V gene has CDR1 SGHTA and CDR2 FQGNSA. With 5 bases clipped from V and 0 bases from J, the junction kept 3 bases outside the gene matches. This CDR3 is 14 amino acids long. The DNA of the CDR3 is TGTGCCAGCAGCATCACAGGGGGCTCCTACGAGCAGTACTTC. Its protein product is CASSITGGSYEQYF.

This clone was counted a single time. The V gene is TRBV6-1, the J gene TRBJ1-4; 10 nucleotides agree with TRBD1. V gave up 2 bases and J gave up 0 bases; unmatched junction bases: 3. Germline V gene data show CDR1 as MNHNS and CDR2 as SASEGT. The CDR3 length is 17 residues. The CDR3 sequence is CASSERTGGATNEKLFF. CDR3 nucleotide sequence: TGTGCCAGCAGTGAACGGACAGGGGGAGCAACTAATGAAAAACTGTTTTTT.

The chain joins TRBV10-3 to TRBJ2-5; D possibly corresponds to TRBD1 (5 bases). Germline CDR1 and CDR2: ENHRY and SYGVKD. V was trimmed by 5 bases and J by 0 bases, leaving 7 bases between them. The CDR3 loop spans 13 amino acids. The CDR3 loop reads CAISSGNQETQYF. Here the CDR3 DNA reads TGTGCCATCAGTTCAGGGAACCAAGAGACCCAGTACTTC.

The chain couples TRBV2 to TRBJ2-6, with a possible D match to TRBD2 (5 bases). This CDR3 has 21 residues. Between the trimmed V and J ends, which lost 0 bases and 0 bases, there was a span of 21 bases. The germline gives CDR1 SNHLY, CDR2 FYNNEI. The CDR3 bases are TGTGCCAGCAGTGAAGCAGGAGGAGGACGGACGGCTAGCTCTGGGGCCAACGTCCTGACTTTC. Its translation: CASSEAGGGRTASSGANVLTF.

This chain links TRBV10-3 with TRBJ1-5; D is undetermined. The germline gives CDR1 ENHRY, CDR2 SYGVKD. CDR3 length: 13 amino acids. V dropped 10 bases and J dropped 5 bases, with 15 bases sitting between them. The CDR3 nucleotides read TGTGCCACGACGGACGGAAAAGATCAGCCCCAGCATTTT. This gives the protein CATTDGKDQPQHF.

The chain employs TRBV12-5 and TRBJ1-2, with 7 bases lining up with TRBD1. J lost 5 bases, V lost 6 bases, and 15 bases had no gene match. The length of the CDR3 is 16 residues. Germline V lookup: CDR1 LGHNT, CDR2 FRNRAP. Here the CDR3 reads CASGSETGKFRYGYTF. Written as DNA, the CDR3 is TGTGCTAGTGGATCCGAGACAGGGAAGTTTAGGTATGGCTACACCTTC. Based on the CDR3 plus reference TRBV12-5 and TRBJ1-2, the full variable domain is DARVTQTPRHKVTEMGQEVTMRCQPILGHNTVFWYRQTMMQGLELLAYFRNRAPLDDSGMPKDRFSAEMPDATLATLKIQPSEPRDSAVYFCASGSETGKFRYGYTFGSGTRLTVV.

The DNA of the CDR3 is TGTGCCAGCTCTAAGGCGGGGGGAGGGGCCCAGTACTTC. Amino acids: CASSKAGGGAQYF. The chain couples TRBV2 to TRBJ2-5; TRBD2 matches 8 bases. Germline V CDR1 and CDR2: SNHLY, FYNNEI. J gave up 9 bases and V 8 bases, and 11 bases lay outside the gene matches. This CDR3 is 13 amino acids long. The full variable domain, rest sourced from reference TRBV2 and TRBJ2-5, is EPEVTQTPSHQVTQMGQEVILRCVPISNHLYFYWYRQILGQKVEFLVSFYNNEISEKSEIFDDQFSVERPDGSNFTLKIRSTKLEDSAMYFCASSKAGGGAQYFGPGTRLLVL.

The J gene is TRBJ1-1, the V gene TRBV29-1, with 9 positions matching TRBD1. The CDR3 extends over 13 amino acids. Germline CDR1 SQVTM, CDR2 ANQGSEA. V lost 5 bases to trimming and J lost 5 bases; unmatched junction nucleotides: 6. The CDR3: CSVLGQGQTEAFF. In DNA form, the CDR3 reads TGCAGCGTTTTGGGACAGGGACAAACTGAAGCTTTCTTT. Drawing the rest from reference TRBV29-1 and TRBJ1-1, the complete variable domain is SAVISQKPSRDICQRGTSLTIQCQVDSQVTMMFWYRQQPGQSLTLIATANQGSEATYESGFVIDKFPISRPNLTFSTLTVSNMSPEDSSIYLCSVLGQGQTEAFFGQGTRLTVV.

The chain links TRBV6-1 to TRBJ2-1; D gene uncertain. In germline, CDR1 is MNHNS, CDR2 SASEGT. The length of the CDR3 is 16 residues. Trimming pared 1 base from V and 0 bases from J, leaving 10 bases between. Here the CDR3 reads CASSEVPGSSYNEQFF. The CDR3 DNA is TGTGCCAGCAGTGAAGTCCCAGGAAGCTCCTACAATGAGCAGTTCTTC.

The table lists this clone with a few counts. CDR3 amino acids: CASSERGSYGYTF. The CDR3 DNA sequence: TGCGCCAGCAGTGAACGGGGAAGCTATGGCTACACCTTC. The rearrangement links TRBV10-1 to TRBJ1-2, with no clear D. V lost 3 bases and J lost 4, with 9 bases in between. The CDR3 is 13 amino acids. Per germline, CDR1 WNHNN and CDR2 SYGVQD (reference sequence).

The gene calls are TRBV5-4 and TRBJ2-7; 9 nucleotides align to TRBD2. Trimming took 4 bases from V and 0 from J; bases not matched to a gene: 11. The CDR3 loop spans 17 amino acids. Per the germline V gene, CDR1 is SGHNT and CDR2 is YYREEE (reference sequence). The chain's CDR3 is CASSRAGGSTHSYEQYF. The CDR3 DNA sequence: TGTGCCAGCAGCAGAGCGGGAGGATCCACCCACTCCTACGAGCAGTACTTC. Looking up the rest from reference TRBV5-4 and TRBJ2-7 gives the full variable domain: ETGVTQSPTHLIKTRGQQVTLRCSSQSGHNTVSWYQQALGQGPQFIFQYYREEENGRGNFPPRFSGLQFPNYSSELNVNALELDDSALYLCASSRAGGSTHSYEQYFGPGTRLTVT.

Remarks on this clone: Other DNA sequences of this sample code for an identical CDR3. The CDR3 sequence is CASSVRTEAFF. The CDR3 coding sequence is TGTGCCAGCAGTGTCCGAACTGAAGCTTTCTTT. This rearrangement joins TRBV2 to TRBJ1-1; D is unclear. The germline V and J ends were trimmed by 4 bases and 5 bases, with 5 bases remaining between them. Germline-derived CDR1 and CDR2 are SNHLY and FYNNEI. This CDR3 is 11 amino acids long.

The genes are TRBV19 and TRBJ2-2; 9 positions agree with TRBD1. The J segment lost 2 bases and the V segment lost 2 bases, leaving 9 bases of the junction unmatched. This CDR3 is built from 18 residues. The germline V gene has CDR1 LNHDA and CDR2 SQIVND (reference sequence). The CDR3 region has the DNA TGTGCCAGTAGTATATTGGGGACAGGGACCACCAACACCGGGGAGCTGTTTTTT. It encodes CASSILGTGTTNTGELFF.

The chain links TRBV15 to TRBJ2-5; 7 bases align to TRBD1. The V and J ends lost 2 bases and 1 base, in that order; junction bases with no gene match: 7. Germline assignment: CDR1 LNHNV and CDR2 YYDKDF (reference sequence). This CDR3 has 16 residues. DNA of the CDR3: TGTGCCACCAGCAGACCTAGAGGGGGCCTCCAAGAGACCCAGTACTTC. Amino acids: CATSRPRGGLQETQYF. Filled out from reference TRBV15 and TRBJ2-5, the complete variable domain reads DAMVIQNPRYQVTQFGKPVTLSCSQTLNHNVMYWYQQKSSQAPKLLFHYYDKDFNNEADTPDNFQSRRPNTSFCFLDIRSPGLGDTAMYLCATSRPRGGLQETQYFGPGTRLLVL.

In DNA, the CDR3 is TGTGCCATCAGTGATAGCCAGTCCTCCTACAATGAGCAGTTCTTC. Amino acid sequence: CAISDSQSSYNEQFF. This chain joins TRBV10-3 and TRBJ2-1; D call uncertain. This CDR3 spans 15 amino acids. Deletions cut 3 bases from V and 0 bases from J, with 9 bases between. CDR1 and CDR2 (germline): ENHRY, SYGVKD.

The chain is built from TRBV30 and TRBJ1-6; 11 positions agree with TRBD1. Germline-derived CDR1 and CDR2 are GTSNPN and SVGIG (reference sequence). Losses at the gene ends were 2 bases for V and 5 bases for J; bases not matched to a gene: 2. The CDR3 loop spans 15 amino acids. The CDR3 sequence: CAWSTGQGDNSPLHF. The CDR3 nucleotides are TGTGCCTGGAGTACGGGACAGGGGGATAATTCACCCCTCCACTTT.

V is TRBV30 and J is TRBJ2-7, with TRBD2 matching 7 bases. The CDR3 is made up of 16 amino acids. The V gene end was trimmed by 0 bases and the J gene end by 5 bases; junction bases not matched to a gene: 13. Germline CDR1 reads GTSNPN; CDR2 reads SVGIG (reference sequence). DNA for the CDR3: TGTGCCTGGAGTGTGGGAGCGGGAACAAAGGGGAACGAGCAGTACTTC. Translating it yields CAWSVGAGTKGNEQYF.

V gene TRBV5-1 combines with J gene TRBJ1-2, with 8 bases lining up with TRBD1. The CDR3 totals 17 residues. Germline V gene data show CDR1 as SGHRS and CDR2 as YFSETQ. V dropped 0 bases and J dropped 4; count of bases not matched to a gene: 11. The CDR3 nucleotides are TGCGCCAGCAGCTTGGGGGGAACCGGGACAGGCGCCTATGGCTACACCTTC. This sequence encodes CASSLGGTGTGAYGYTF. Based on the CDR3 plus reference TRBV5-1 and TRBJ1-2, the full variable domain is KAGVTQTPRYLIKTRGQQVTLSCSPISGHRSVSWYQQTPGQGLQFLFEYFSETQRNKGNFPGRFSGRQFSNSRSEMNVSTLELGDSALYLCASSLGGTGTGAYGYTFGSGTRLTVV.

This chain joins TRBV9 and TRBJ1-5; a possible D gene is TRBD1 (6 bases). This CDR3 spans 19 amino acids. Germline V gives CDR1 SGDLS, CDR2 YYNGEE. V was trimmed by 3 bases and J by 6 bases, leaving 28 bases between them. The CDR3 bases are TGTGCCAGCAGCGCCACCCTCCGTCGGGGGGCGAAGGTACGTCAGCCCCAGCATTTT. Translated: CASSATLRRGAKVRQPQHF.

This clone was observed a handful of times. The CDR3 nucleotides are TGTGCCAGCAGCCGGACAGGGGGCTACTCCTACGAGCAGTACTTC. Translated: CASSRTGGYSYEQYF. This chain joins TRBV3-1 (or the pseudogene TRBV3-2) and TRBJ2-7; 11 bases fit TRBD1. This CDR3 has 15 amino acids. CDR1 and CDR2 (germline): LGHDT, YNNKEL (reference sequence). J gave up 0 bases and V 4 bases, and 2 bases lay outside the gene matches.

V usage is TRBV28 and J usage is TRBJ1-2, with 7 bases aligning to TRBD1. Germline CDR1 and CDR2: MDHEN and SYDVKM. The CDR3 sequence is 15 residues long. With V trimmed by 6 bases and J by 4 bases, 11 bases remained unmatched. The CDR3 loop is CASRGTGEGFYGYTF. Here the CDR3 DNA reads TGTGCCAGCAGGGGCACAGGGGAAGGTTTCTATGGCTACACCTTC.

This sequence joins TRBV5-6 and TRBJ2-1; D may be TRBD2 (6 bases). This CDR3 comprises 15 residues. Per the germline V gene, CDR1 is SGHDT and CDR2 is YYEEEE. Trimming removed 0 bases at V and 5 bases at J, with 12 bases between. The CDR3 spells CASSLAFSGHNEQFF. In DNA, the CDR3 is TGTGCCAGCAGCTTGGCCTTTAGCGGTCACAATGAGCAGTTCTTC.

The rearrangement links TRBV3-1 (or the pseudogene TRBV3-2) to TRBJ1-2; 7 bases agree with TRBD1. CDR3 length: 16 residues. J lost 3 bases, V lost 5 bases, and 12 bases had no gene match. Germline lookup yields CDR1 LGHDT and CDR2 YNNKEL (reference sequence). The CDR3 coding sequence is TGTGCCAGCAGCGCAAGGAGTCAGGGGGGGCACTATGGCTACACCTTC. It codes for CASSARSQGGHYGYTF.

This clone was recorded only once. The chain is built from TRBV19 and TRBJ2-1, with 8 bases fitting TRBD2. Per the germline V gene, CDR1 is LNHDA and CDR2 is SQIVND (reference sequence). V was clipped by 9 bases and J by 8 bases; unmatched bases: 12. The CDR3 contains 14 residues. CDR3 in amino acids: CASTKAGGAHEQFF. CDR3 DNA: TGTGCCAGCACCAAGGCCGGGGGGGCCCATGAGCAGTTCTTC.